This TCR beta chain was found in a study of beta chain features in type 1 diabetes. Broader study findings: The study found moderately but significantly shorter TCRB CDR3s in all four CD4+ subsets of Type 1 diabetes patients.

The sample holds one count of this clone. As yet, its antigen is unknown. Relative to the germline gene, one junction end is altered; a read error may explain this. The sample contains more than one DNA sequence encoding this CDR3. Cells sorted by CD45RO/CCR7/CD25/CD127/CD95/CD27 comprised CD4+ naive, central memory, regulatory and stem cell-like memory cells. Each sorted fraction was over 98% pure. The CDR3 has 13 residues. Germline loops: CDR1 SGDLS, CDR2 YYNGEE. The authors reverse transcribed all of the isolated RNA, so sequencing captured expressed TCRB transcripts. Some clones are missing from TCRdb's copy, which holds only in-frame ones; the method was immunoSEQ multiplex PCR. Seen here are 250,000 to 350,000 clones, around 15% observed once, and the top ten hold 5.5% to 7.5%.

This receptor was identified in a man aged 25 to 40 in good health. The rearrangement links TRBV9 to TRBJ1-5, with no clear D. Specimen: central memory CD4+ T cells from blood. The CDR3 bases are TGTGCCAGCAGCGCCGACGTTAAGAGGCCCCAGCATTTC. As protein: CASSADVKRPQHF.